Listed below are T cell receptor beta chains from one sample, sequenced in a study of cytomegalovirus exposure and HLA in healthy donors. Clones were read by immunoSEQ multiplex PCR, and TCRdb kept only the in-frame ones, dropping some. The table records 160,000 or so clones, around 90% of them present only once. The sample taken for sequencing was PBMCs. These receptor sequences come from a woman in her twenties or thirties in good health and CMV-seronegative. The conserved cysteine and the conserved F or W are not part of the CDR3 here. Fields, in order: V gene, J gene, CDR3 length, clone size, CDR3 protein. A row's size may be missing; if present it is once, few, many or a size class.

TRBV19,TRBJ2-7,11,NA,ATRGQTHYEQY
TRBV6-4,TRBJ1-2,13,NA,ASRIETGGNYGYT
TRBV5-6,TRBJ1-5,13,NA,ASSLGGGSNQPQH
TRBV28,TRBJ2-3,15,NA,ASRRRPRLSSTDTQY
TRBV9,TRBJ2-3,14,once,ASSALGQAITDTQY
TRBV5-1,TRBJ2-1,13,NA,ASSEDLAGANEQF
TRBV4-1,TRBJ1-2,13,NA,ASSPTLSAHQGYT
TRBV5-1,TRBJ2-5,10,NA,ASRRGSETQY
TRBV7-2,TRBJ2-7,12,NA,ASSLAGGPYEQY
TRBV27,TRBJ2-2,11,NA,ASRGAPGGELF
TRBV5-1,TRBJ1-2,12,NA,ASSLGRVGYGYT